A single sample gave rise to the 32 T cell receptor beta chains below, sequenced in a study of T-cell memory formation after mild COVID-19 (TCRdb year 2021). Libraries were built with 5' RACE. Data came from an Illumina NovaSeq 6000. TCRdb trimmed public reads at Q25 via fastp, called clones via MiXCR and kept in-frame beta chains. Entries that share a CDR3 protein sequence are merged under the most common genes and DNA. This sample lists about half a million distinct CDR3 sequences; about 20% were detected once. Approximately 13% of the sample is held by the ten biggest clonotypes. Sequenced: PBMCs or a T cell subset sorted from them (not recorded which). These receptors were obtained from an adult woman who had mild COVID-19 (a few samples of this study predate the infection). The sample titles of this study are shuffled in the database, so cell type and time point are left out; the donor was told from shared clones.

This clonotype has a handful of counts. The genes are TRBV30 and TRBJ2-5, with a weak D call TRBD2 (6 bases). CDR3 size: 15 residues. V lost 2 bases and J 0 bases, leaving 13 bases between the germline ends. Germline CDR1 GTSNPN, CDR2 SVGIG (reference sequence). DNA for the CDR3: TGTGCCTGGAGTTTACTAGCAGGGTACCAAGAGACCCAGTACTTC. Protein: CAWSLLAGYQETQYF.

This clonotype was seen a few times. The chain has TRBV11-3 and TRBJ2-5, with D maybe TRBD2 (6 bases). V gave up 1 base and J gave up 4 bases, with 13 bases separating them. Germline V lookup: CDR1 SGHNT, CDR2 YENEEA. The CDR3 runs to 15 residues. CDR3 DNA sequence: TGTGCCAGCAGCTTAGTCTTGGGAGCGGGAGAGACCCAGTACTTC. Its translation: CASSLVLGAGETQYF.

The gene calls are TRBV5-1 and TRBJ1-2; 10 nucleotides agree with TRBD1. V was pared by 5 bases and J by 8 bases, with 6 bases of the junction left unmatched. CDR3 length equals 13 residues. CDR1 and CDR2 (germline): SGHRS, YFSETQ. The CDR3 region is CASSPGTGEGYTF. The CDR3 DNA follows: TGCGCCAGCAGTCCTGGGACAGGGGAAGGCTACACCTTC.

V usage is TRBV5-1 and J usage is TRBJ2-7; D is tentatively TRBD1 or TRBD2 (5 bases each). This CDR3 contains 14 residues. Germline values: CDR1 SGHRS, CDR2 YFSETQ. Trimming removed 1 base from V and 2 bases from J, with 10 bases in between. The CDR3 bases are TGCGCCAGCAGCTTGAGAGGGGCCCCCTACGAGCAGTACTTC. Translated, it gives CASSLRGAPYEQYF.

CDR3: CASSELRPLGQGMDVIWAYEQYF. The CDR3 DNA follows: TGTGCCAGCAGTGAACTCAGACCCCTGGGACAGGGGATGGACGTGATTTGGGCCTACGAGCAGTACTTC. The rearrangement joins TRBV6-1 to TRBJ2-7; TRBD1 matches 10 bases. Germline values: CDR1 MNHNS, CDR2 SASEGT. This CDR3 has 23 amino acids. The V gene end was trimmed by 2 bases and the J gene end by 2 bases; junction bases not matched to a gene: 27.

This chain connects TRBV5-1 to TRBJ2-7, with D maybe TRBD1 (6 bases). V lost 1 base and J 0 bases, leaving 23 bases between the germline ends. Germline values: CDR1 SGHRS, CDR2 YFSETQ. The length of the CDR3 is 19 residues. This chain's CDR3 is CASSLFSMGSRTDSYEQYF. The CDR3 DNA reads as TGCGCCAGCAGCTTGTTTTCGATGGGGAGTCGGACAGACTCCTACGAGCAGTACTTC.

This clonotype has only a few counts. CDR3 sequence reads: CASRYGSGMDEQYF. The CDR3 DNA follows: TGCGCCAGCAGATACGGTAGCGGGATGGATGAGCAGTACTTC. The chain couples TRBV5-1 to TRBJ2-7, with 8 bases matching TRBD2. Germline trimming cut 5 bases from V and 7 bases from J; bases unmatched to any gene: 11. The CDR3 length is 14 residues. Germline CDR1 SGHRS, CDR2 YFSETQ.

The chain uses TRBV7-3 and TRBJ1-1, with D perhaps matching TRBD1 (6 bases). V was shortened by 5 bases and J by 5 bases, with 18 bases between the two germline ends. From germline, CDR1 is SGHTA and CDR2 FQGTGA. The CDR3 loop spans 15 amino acids. The CDR3 sequence is CASSPTGTRPTEAFF. The CDR3 nucleotides are TGTGCCAGCAGCCCCACCGGGACACGGCCAACTGAAGCTTTCTTT.

The V gene is TRBV30, the J gene TRBJ2-3; D remains ambiguous. The CDR3 runs 12 residues. Germline-derived CDR1 and CDR2 are GTSNPN and SVGIG (reference sequence). V lost 2 bases and J lost 4, with 7 bases in between. The CDR3 region has the DNA TGTGCCTGGAGTAAGCAGTCAGATACGCAGTATTTT. This gives the protein CAWSKQSDTQYF.

A single count supports this clonotype. The chain combines TRBV11-2 with TRBJ1-2; no clear D. The V gene's germline CDR1 is SGHAT and CDR2 FQNNGV. This CDR3 is built from 11 residues. V was pared by 4 bases and J by 6 bases, with 6 bases between. CDR3 sequence (DNA): TGTGCCAGCAGCTATGTCAATGGCTACACCTTC. As protein: CASSYVNGYTF.

This clonotype appeared many times. The chain has TRBV5-5 and TRBJ2-3; the D gene could be TRBD1 or TRBD2 (5 bases each). V was shortened by 0 bases and J by 8 bases, with 22 bases between the two germline ends. The germline V gene has CDR1 SGHKS and CDR2 YYEKEE (reference sequence). CDR3 length: 17 residues. CDR3 amino acids: CASSLGFGGWDQGTQYF. The DNA for the CDR3 is TGTGCCAGCAGCTTGGGCTTCGGAGGTTGGGATCAGGGTACGCAGTATTTT.

This clonotype was detected many times. The genes are TRBV27 and TRBJ2-1, with a tentative D call TRBD2 (6 bases). The CDR3 sequence is 15 residues long. The germline V gene has CDR1 MNHEY and CDR2 SMNVEV (reference sequence). V was shortened by 5 bases and J by 0 bases, with 11 bases between the two germline ends. The CDR3 DNA reads TGTGCCAGCAGTCGGGACTTTAGCTCCTACAATGAGCAGTTCTTC. The encoded protein is CASSRDFSSYNEQFF.

This clonotype was observed a handful of times. This chain joins TRBV20-1 and TRBJ2-3, with a tentative D call TRBD1 (6 bases). CDR3 length: 15 residues. V lost 0 bases and J 2 bases, leaving 12 bases between the germline ends. CDR1 and CDR2 from the germline V gene are DFQATT and SNEGSKA (reference sequence). The CDR3 loop reads CSARDFEGDTDTQYF. Here the CDR3 DNA reads TGCAGTGCTAGAGATTTTGAGGGGGACACAGATACGCAGTATTTT.

CDR3 sequence reads: CASSLVGQSRGNEQYF. The DNA of the CDR3 is TGTGCCAGCAGCTTAGTTGGACAGTCCCGGGGAAACGAGCAGTACTTC. The rearrangement uses TRBV11-2 and TRBJ2-7, with D possibly being TRBD1 (6 bases). The length of the CDR3 is 16 residues. V dropped 1 base and J dropped 5 bases, with 18 bases sitting between them. Per the germline V gene, CDR1 is SGHAT and CDR2 is FQNNGV.

The CDR3 DNA reads as TGTGCCAGCAGTAACGGGAATAGTAATGAGCAGTTCTTC. This encodes CASSNGNSNEQFF. The chain carries TRBV2 and TRBJ2-1; D perhaps matches TRBD2 (5 bases). The V gene lost 5 bases and the J gene lost 7 bases, with 12 bases spanning the gap. The CDR3 has 13 residues. Germline V gene sequence: CDR1 SNHLY, CDR2 FYNNEI. The whole variable domain, filled in from reference TRBV2 and TRBJ2-1, reads EPEVTQTPSHQVTQMGQEVILRCVPISNHLYFYWYRQILGQKVEFLVSFYNNEISEKSEIFDDQFSVERPDGSNFTLKIRSTKLEDSAMYFCASSNGNSNEQFFGPGTRLTVL.

This clonotype was counted at least ten times. The chain joins TRBV7-9 to TRBJ1-1; 8 bases align to TRBD1. Germline V gene data show CDR1 as SEHNR and CDR2 as FQNEAQ (reference sequence). The CDR3 spans 15 residues. Losses at the gene ends were 5 bases for V and 1 base for J; bases not matched to a gene: 6. The CDR3 nucleotides read TGTGCCAGCAGCCCATTACAGGGGGGGAACACTGAAGCTTTCTTT. Translation: CASSPLQGGNTEAFF. The full variable domain, its missing parts supplied by reference TRBV7-9 and TRBJ1-1, is DTGVSQNPRHKITKRGQNVTFRCDPISEHNRLYWYRQTLGQGPEFLTYFQNEAQLEKSRLLSDRFSAERPKGSFSTLEIQRTEQGDSAMYLCASSPLQGGNTEAFFGQGTRLTVV.

This clonotype was detected many times. This chain links TRBV6-5 with TRBJ1-1; 7 bases line up with TRBD1. CDR1 and CDR2 (germline): MNHEY, SVGAGI. The J segment lost 7 bases and the V segment lost 6 bases, leaving 2 bases of the junction unmatched. This CDR3 is built from 11 residues. CDR3 protein: CASSRTGEAFF. The CDR3 bases are TGTGCCAGCAGCCGGACAGGTGAAGCTTTCTTT.

The table lists this clonotype with a few counts. J is TRBJ2-4 and V is TRBV18, with D perhaps TRBD2 (5 bases). V was shortened by 10 bases and J by 9 bases, with 19 bases between the two germline ends. Germline lookup yields CDR1 KGHSH and CDR2 LQKENI. This CDR3 has 13 residues. CDR3 sequence (DNA): TGTGCCACCGCACCCCTCGGACTTCCCATTCAGTACTTC. This translates into CATAPLGLPIQYF.

This sequence joins TRBV27 and TRBJ1-1; the D gene is possibly TRBD1 (6 bases). Trimming stripped 8 bases from V and 4 bases from J, with 11 bases between. The CDR3 spans 12 residues. Per germline, CDR1 MNHEY and CDR2 SMNVEV (reference sequence). The CDR3 spells CASGRQVTEAFF. DNA of the CDR3: TGTGCCAGCGGACGACAGGTCACTGAAGCTTTCTTT.

The rearrangement uses TRBV6-2 or TRBV6-3 and TRBJ1-2; D ambiguous. V lost 4 bases and J 5 bases, leaving 20 bases between the germline ends. The CDR3 contains 16 residues. The germline V gene encodes CDR1 MNHEY and CDR2 SVGEGT. CDR3 in amino acids: CASSSPKPGMIYGYTF. The CDR3 region has the DNA TGTGCCAGCAGTTCTCCGAAACCGGGGATGATTTATGGCTACACCTTC.

The rearrangement uses TRBV24-1 and TRBJ2-1; maybe TRBD2 (6 bases). The CDR3 length is 17 residues. Trimming cost V 0 bases and J 5 bases, with 16 bases left between them. CDR1 is KGHDR and CDR2 is SFDVKD in the germline V gene. CDR3 protein: CATSDLGAGRLHNEQFF. Written as DNA, the CDR3 is TGTGCCACCAGTGATTTGGGGGCAGGGAGGCTCCACAATGAGCAGTTCTTC.

This chain joins TRBV12-3 or TRBV12-4 and TRBJ2-3; D ambiguous. V lost 6 bases, J lost 2 bases, and 9 bases lay in between. The CDR3 length is 13 residues. The chain's CDR3 is CASSPRFTDTQYF. The DNA for the CDR3 is TGTGCCAGCAGCCCAAGATTCACAGATACGCAGTATTTT.

This clonotype appeared a few times. The genes are TRBV24-1 and TRBJ1-5, with D uncertain. Trimming left V 3 bases short and J 0 bases short, with 5 bases between. The germline CDR1 and CDR2 sequences are KGHDR and SFDVKD. This CDR3 is 14 amino acids long. CDR3 nucleotide sequence: TGTGCCACCAGTGATCTGGATAGCAATCAGCCCCAGCATTTT. It codes for CATSDLDSNQPQHF.

This clonotype was recorded at least ten times. The chain is built from TRBV5-1 and TRBJ2-5, with D maybe TRBD2 (5 bases). The CDR3 has 12 amino acids. From germline, CDR1 is SGHRS and CDR2 YFSETQ. The V gene lost 5 bases and the J gene lost 3 bases, with 8 bases spanning the gap. The CDR3: CASSGSEETQYF. The CDR3 DNA is TGCGCCAGCAGTGGGAGCGAAGAGACCCAGTACTTC. Filled out from reference TRBV5-1 and TRBJ2-5, the complete variable domain reads KAGVTQTPRYLIKTRGQQVTLSCSPISGHRSVSWYQQTPGQGLQFLFEYFSETQRNKGNFPGRFSGRQFSNSRSEMNVSTLELGDSALYLCASSGSEETQYFGPGTRLLVL.

The V and J genes are TRBV7-3 and TRBJ2-1, with unresolved D. CDR1 is SGHTA, CDR2 FQGTGA, per germline. There are 14 residues in the CDR3. The V and J ends lost 4 bases and 5 bases respectively, with 12 bases between them. CDR3 protein: CASSSMDGHNEQFF. The CDR3 coding sequence is TGTGCCAGCAGCTCCATGGATGGGCACAATGAGCAGTTCTTC.

There are a few counts of this clonotype. The J gene is TRBJ1-5, the V gene TRBV9; tentatively, D is TRBD1 (6 bases). Germline assignment: CDR1 SGDLS and CDR2 YYNGEE. This CDR3 has 15 residues. Deletions cut 2 bases from V and 0 bases from J, with 9 bases between. The CDR3 here is CASSVRGDSNQPQHF. CDR3 bases: TGTGCCAGCAGCGTGAGGGGGGATAGCAATCAGCCCCAGCATTTT.

The sample holds a few counts of this clonotype. The rearrangement uses TRBV27 and TRBJ2-3; 9 bases are shared with TRBD2. The CDR3 is made up of 17 amino acids. With V trimmed by 4 bases and J by 3 bases, 11 bases remained unmatched. The germline gives CDR1 MNHEY, CDR2 SMNVEV (reference sequence). The CDR3 DNA reads TGTGCCAGCAGTTCGACTTTAGCGGGAGCAGGTACAGATACGCAGTATTTT. Translating gives CASSSTLAGAGTDTQYF.

This clonotype was recorded many times. V and J are TRBV15 and TRBJ1-2; D possibly corresponds to TRBD1 (6 bases). Deletions cut 0 bases from V and 8 bases from J, with 19 bases between. Germline CDR1 LNHNV, CDR2 YYDKDF (reference sequence). This CDR3 region has 16 residues. CDR3 protein: CATSRDETGAMGGYTF. In DNA form, the CDR3 reads TGTGCCACCAGCAGAGATGAGACAGGCGCCATGGGGGGCTACACCTTC.

V is TRBV27 and J is TRBJ2-5; D is uncertain. Trimming took 0 bases from V and 9 from J, leaving 11 bases between them. Germline CDR1 is MNHEY and CDR2 is SMNVEV (reference sequence). This CDR3 region has 13 residues. The CDR3 DNA follows: TGTGCCAGCAGTTTATCCCCGGTTGGCGCCCAGTACTTC. Amino acid sequence: CASSLSPVGAQYF.

This clonotype was observed many times. The J gene is TRBJ2-7, the V gene TRBV10-3; no firm D call. Germline CDR1 and CDR2: ENHRY and SYGVKD. The CDR3 has 14 amino acids. V shed 5 bases and J shed 7 bases, with 18 bases lying between them. The CDR3, as DNA: TGTGCCATCAGTTTTGAGGACGGCGGTGGGGAGCAGTACTTC. It is translated as CAISFEDGGGEQYF.

This clonotype was detected a few times. The CDR3 DNA follows: TGCGCCAGCAGCGAACAGGGCGGGCGGGTGAACACTGAAGCTTTCTTT. This gives the protein CASSEQGGRVNTEAFF. This rearrangement joins TRBV5-1 to TRBJ1-1; D is perhaps TRBD1 (6 bases). The CDR3 has 16 amino acids. Trimming removed 4 bases from V and 0 bases from J, with 16 bases in between. Germline V CDR1 and CDR2: SGHRS, YFSETQ.

The V gene is TRBV12-3 or TRBV12-4, the J gene TRBJ1-2, with 7 bases matching TRBD1. The CDR3 is made up of 15 amino acids. V dropped 3 bases and J dropped 3; count of bases not matched to a gene: 7. The CDR3 nucleotides are TGTGCCAGCAGTTTCGGGCAGGGGGGCTACTATGGCTACACCTTC. It codes for CASSFGQGGYYGYTF.